The 21 T cell receptor beta chains below come from one sample, sequenced in a study of T-cell memory formation after mild COVID-19. TCRdb re-called the 5' RACE reads with MiXCR, one entry per CDR3 protein. This table has 180,000 or so distinct CDR3 sequences, about 9.9% appearing once. Sequencing used PBMCs or a T cell subset sorted from them (not recorded which). The receptors shown here come from a man aged 18 to 30 who had mild COVID-19 (a few samples of this study predate the infection). Cell type and time point are not known.

This chain connects TRBV20-1 to TRBJ1-1; unclear D gene. CDR3 length equals 19 residues. V was pared by 0 bases and J by 3 bases, with 26 bases between. Germline V gene sequence: CDR1 DFQATT, CDR2 SNEGSKA (reference sequence). The DNA of the CDR3 is TGCAGTGCTAGAGATCTATATAGCTTACTGGAGGGCAAGGACACTGAAGCTTTCTTT. It specifies CSARDLYSLLEGKDTEAFF.

CDR3 nucleotide sequence: TGTGCCAGCTCACCGCCGGAGGCAGCCAGCTATGGCTACACCTTC. Translating gives CASSPPEAASYGYTF. This chain uses TRBV18 with TRBJ1-2; D ambiguous. Germline CDR1 reads KGHSH; CDR2 reads LQKENI. There are 15 residues in the CDR3. The V end was cut by 3 bases, the J end by 4 bases, with 15 bases between.

This clonotype was seen more than once but under ten times. The genes are TRBV20-1 and TRBJ2-7, with TRBD2 matching 12 bases. The CDR3 runs to 21 residues. CDR1 DFQATT and CDR2 SNEGSKA come from the germline V gene (reference sequence). Germline trimming cut 6 bases from V and 6 bases from J; bases unmatched to any gene: 30. The CDR3 bases are TGCAGTGCCAGACCCGCCGGATCCCCCCTAGCGGGGGGGCTAAGGGGATTCGAGCAGTACTTC. Translation gives CSARPAGSPLAGGLRGFEQYF.

The table lists this clonotype with a few counts. V and J are TRBV19 and TRBJ2-3; no definite D call. CDR1 is LNHDA, CDR2 SQIVND, per germline (reference sequence). V was shortened by 11 bases and J by 3 bases, with 12 bases between the two germline ends. The CDR3 length is 12 residues. CDR3 nucleotides: TGTGCCCGGAATGGTCCTACAGATACGCAGTATTTT. The encoded protein is CARNGPTDTQYF.

The CDR3 loop reads CASSQPGGAWGYGYTF. The CDR3 DNA reads as TGTGCCAGCAGTCAACCAGGGGGCGCGTGGGGCTATGGCTACACCTTC. The genes are TRBV28 and TRBJ1-2; 8 bases match TRBD1. V gave up 5 bases and J gave up 4 bases; unmatched junction bases: 12. The germline gives CDR1 MDHEN, CDR2 SYDVKM. The CDR3 runs 16 residues.

The CDR3 bases are TGTGCCAGCAGCTTAGATGCGCGTCAGCCCCAGCATTTT. Translation: CASSLDARQPQHF. The chain couples TRBV7-7 to TRBJ1-5; D uncertain. Germline CDR1 and CDR2: SSHAT and FNYEAQ (reference sequence). The CDR3 totals 13 residues. V gave up 1 base and J gave up 6 bases, with 7 bases separating them. Using reference TRBV7-7 and TRBJ1-5 for the parts outside the CDR3, the full variable domain is GAGVSQSPRYKVTKRGQDVTLRCDPISSHATLYWYQQALGQGPEFLTYFNYEAQPDKSGLPSDRFSAERPEGSISTLTIQRTEQRDSAMYRCASSLDARQPQHFGDGTRLSIL.

This clonotype has a handful of counts. The rearrangement uses TRBV4-3 and TRBJ2-1, with 10 bases that match TRBD2. Unmatched junction bases numbered 14, after V lost 1 base and J lost 5 bases. Germline V CDR1 and CDR2: LGHNA, YSLEER. The CDR3 totals 19 residues. CDR3 amino acids: CASSQVRLAGSPTDNEQFF. The DNA of the CDR3 is TGCGCCAGCAGCCAAGTGAGACTAGCGGGCTCTCCCACTGACAATGAGCAGTTCTTC.

In its sample, this clonotype was seen a few times. The chain links TRBV2 to TRBJ2-2; the D gene is possibly TRBD1 (5 bases). Germline CDR1 reads SNHLY; CDR2 reads FYNNEI. This CDR3 spans 14 amino acids. V was shortened by 4 bases and J by 1 base, with 7 bases between the two germline ends. CDR3 region: CASSVTENTGELFF. The CDR3, as DNA: TGTGCCAGCAGTGTGACAGAGAACACCGGGGAGCTGTTTTTT.

V is TRBV5-1 and J is TRBJ2-5, with D uncertain. The CDR3 spans 14 residues. Germline CDR1 is SGHRS and CDR2 is YFSETQ. V lost 0 bases and J 5 bases, leaving 11 bases between the germline ends. The CDR3 DNA reads TGCGCCAGCAGCTTGGATTCGGCGAGCGAGACCCAGTACTTC. Protein product: CASSLDSASETQYF. The complete variable domain, with remaining parts taken from reference TRBV5-1 and TRBJ2-5, reads KAGVTQTPRYLIKTRGQQVTLSCSPISGHRSVSWYQQTPGQGLQFLFEYFSETQRNKGNFPGRFSGRQFSNSRSEMNVSTLELGDSALYLCASSLDSASETQYFGPGTRLLVL.

In this sample, this clonotype turned up a few times. The rearrangement joins TRBV5-1 to TRBJ1-1, with TRBD1 matching 7 bases. J lost 3 bases, V lost 4 bases, and 3 bases had no gene match. Looked up from germline, CDR1 is SGHRS and CDR2 is YFSETQ. The CDR3 covers 13 residues. CDR3 residues: CASSVGTDTEAFF. CDR3 nucleotides: TGCGCCAGCAGCGTAGGGACAGACACTGAAGCTTTCTTT.

This clonotype was seen a few times. This chain connects TRBV12-3 or TRBV12-4 to TRBJ1-2; D not certain. Trimming removed 6 bases at V and 8 bases at J, with 19 bases between. The CDR3 has 14 residues. CDR3 in DNA: TGTGCCAGCAGGCCCCCCGACTGGGAGGCGGGCTACACCTTC. It specifies CASRPPDWEAGYTF.

The chain uses TRBV25-1 and TRBJ2-2; D is perhaps TRBD2 (5 bases). Germline V gives CDR1 MGHDK, CDR2 SYGVNS. The CDR3 covers 15 residues. Trimming took off 3 bases at V and 8 bases at J, with 16 bases between the two ends. The CDR3 nucleotides are TGTGCCAGCAGTGAGGCCCCGGGGTGGATTGGGGAGCTGTTTTTT. Its protein product is CASSEAPGWIGELFF.

The chain joins TRBV6-6 to TRBJ2-3, with 8 bases that match TRBD1. Germline-derived CDR1 and CDR2 are MNHNY and SVGAGI (reference sequence). The CDR3 consists of 17 residues. V shed 2 bases and J 2 bases; nucleotides not matched to a gene: 9. CDR3 sequence (DNA): TGTGCCAGCAGTTACGGGGACAGGCCCCTCTCCACAGATACGCAGTATTTT. Encoded protein: CASSYGDRPLSTDTQYF.

The J gene is TRBJ1-1, the V gene TRBV18, with TRBD1 as a possible D gene (6 bases). The V and J ends lost 6 bases and 1 base respectively, with 6 bases between them. Germline values: CDR1 KGHSH, CDR2 LQKENI. The CDR3 covers 12 residues. This CDR3 is CASSGQNTEAFF. Here the CDR3 DNA reads TGTGCCAGCTCGGGACAGAACACTGAAGCTTTCTTT.

The chain links TRBV9 to TRBJ2-5; D call uncertain. The CDR3 covers 13 residues. CDR1 and CDR2 (germline): SGDLS, YYNGEE. Deletions cut 0 bases from V and 2 bases from J, with 5 bases between. CDR3 nucleotide sequence: TGTGCCAGCAGCGTAGGAGTGCAAGAGACCCAGTACTTC. It codes for CASSVGVQETQYF.

The chain couples TRBV6-5 to TRBJ1-2; D uncertain. CDR3 length: 12 amino acids. From germline, CDR1 is MNHEY and CDR2 SVGAGI. The V gene lost 4 bases and the J gene lost 5 bases, with 8 bases spanning the gap. The CDR3 loop is CASSSVGYGYTF. DNA for the CDR3: TGTGCCAGCAGTTCGGTAGGGTATGGCTACACCTTC.

This clonotype occurred once. This chain links TRBV7-2 with TRBJ2-3; 7 bases map to TRBD2. Germline assignment: CDR1 SGHTA and CDR2 FQGNSA. Unmatched junction bases numbered 12, after V lost 2 bases and J lost 1 base. The CDR3 is made up of 18 amino acids. For the CDR3, the DNA is TGTGCCAGCAGCTTAACCTCTAGCGGTTCCCCGGGCACAGATACGCAGTATTTT. Residues: CASSLTSSGSPGTDTQYF. The full variable domain, rest sourced from reference TRBV7-2 and TRBJ2-3, is GAGVSQSPSNKVTEKGKDVELRCDPISGHTALYWYRQSLGQGLEFLIYFQGNSAPDKSGLPSDRFSAERTGGSVSTLTIQRTQQEDSAVYLCASSLTSSGSPGTDTQYFGPGTRLTVL.

This clonotype appeared many times. The chain has TRBV27 and TRBJ1-5; D remains unclear. V was clipped by 2 bases and J by 7 bases, with 6 bases between them. The CDR3 spans 12 residues. Per the germline V gene, CDR1 is MNHEY and CDR2 is SMNVEV (reference sequence). The CDR3 spells CASSLLGQPQHF. DNA of the CDR3: TGTGCCAGCAGTTTACTGGGGCAGCCCCAGCATTTT.

The chain links TRBV10-3 to TRBJ2-3; D not certain. Trimming cost V 7 bases and J 3 bases, with 14 bases left between them. The CDR3 covers 14 residues. Germline CDR1 reads ENHRY; CDR2 reads SYGVKD. The CDR3 DNA reads TGTGCCATCACGCCTAGGGAACAAACAGATACGCAGTATTTT. Its translation is CAITPREQTDTQYF.

Only a few counts were recorded for this clonotype. V is TRBV19 and J is TRBJ1-2; 8 positions agree with TRBD1. Germline CDR1 is LNHDA and CDR2 is SQIVND (reference sequence). The CDR3 is made up of 15 amino acids. V was clipped by 4 bases and J by 0 bases; unmatched bases: 4. The CDR3 protein is CASSRTGFTNYGYTF. CDR3 DNA: TGTGCCAGTAGTAGGACAGGGTTTACTAACTATGGCTACACCTTC.

This clonotype was seen a few times. The gene calls are TRBV2 and TRBJ2-1; D remains ambiguous. V lost 7 bases, J lost 7 bases, and 8 bases lay in between. Germline assignment: CDR1 SNHLY and CDR2 FYNNEI. CDR3 length: 11 residues. The CDR3, as DNA: TGTGCCAGCACCCTAATTAATGAGCAGTTCTTC. Translating it yields CASTLINEQFF.